These 21 T cell receptor beta chains were sequenced from one sample in a study of control samples from healthy donors and cancer patients. Repertoires were generated with immunoSEQ multiplex PCR, while TCRdb's copy carries only in-frame clones and drops some. The profile covers roughly 80,000 clones, with roughly 90% appearing a single time and 1.9% taken by the ten largest. Sequencing was performed on PBMCs. The receptor set was obtained from a woman aged 60-75 years with head and neck cancer.

The chain links TRBV7-9 to TRBJ2-2; 8 bases are a match to TRBD2. V lost 5 bases to trimming and J lost 4 bases; unmatched junction nucleotides: 6. The germline CDR1 and CDR2 sequences are SEHNR and FQNEAQ (reference sequence). This CDR3 region has 15 residues. CDR3 DNA sequence: TGTGCCAGCAGCCAGGGACTAGTCCTCACCGGGGAGCTGTTTTTT. Translated, it gives CASSQGLVLTGELFF.

This clone was seen only once. The V call is TRBV6-1, the J call TRBJ1-2, with a weak D call TRBD1 (5 bases). V lost 1 base and J 4 bases, leaving 13 bases between the germline ends. The CDR3 contains 15 residues. The germline V gene has CDR1 MNHNS and CDR2 SASEGT. The DNA for the CDR3 is TGTGCCAGCAGTGAAGGGGACGGACTCCTCTATGGCTACACCTTC. This translates into CASSEGDGLLYGYTF.

This chain joins TRBV3-1 (or the pseudogene TRBV3-2) and TRBJ1-2; D call uncertain. The CDR3 runs 14 residues. The germline CDR1 and CDR2 sequences are LGHDT and YNNKEL (reference sequence). The V end was cut by 6 bases, the J end by 4 bases, with 15 bases between. The CDR3 DNA follows: TGTGCCAGCAGTCCAAAGCAGCTTCCCTATGGCTACACCTTC. This sequence encodes CASSPKQLPYGYTF.

J is TRBJ2-5 and V is TRBV5-6, with D perhaps matching TRBD1 (6 bases). Per germline, CDR1 SGHDT and CDR2 YYEEEE. Trimming shortened V by 0 bases and J by 2 bases, and 11 bases separated the two germline ends. This CDR3 has 15 residues. The CDR3 is CASSLAFGQQETQYF. Here the CDR3 DNA reads TGTGCCAGCAGCTTGGCCTTCGGACAGCAAGAGACCCAGTACTTC.

This chain uses TRBV12-3 or TRBV12-4 with TRBJ1-5; the D is unclear. V lost 8 bases to trimming and J lost 7 bases, with 9 bases between them. The CDR3 loop spans 11 amino acids. CDR3 loop: CASGSWQPQHF. The CDR3 nucleotides are TGTGCCAGCGGTAGTTGGCAGCCCCAGCATTTT.

The chain has TRBV7-9 and TRBJ2-5; 16 bases align to TRBD2. The ends lost 5 bases at V and 5 bases at J; junction bases unmatched: 5. The CDR3 spans 16 residues. Germline V lookup: CDR1 SEHNR, CDR2 FQNEAQ (reference sequence). CDR3: CASSPGLAGGGETQYF. CDR3 coding DNA: TGTGCCAGCAGCCCGGGACTAGCGGGAGGGGGGGAGACCCAGTACTTC. Supplemented by reference TRBV7-9 and TRBJ2-5, the full variable domain reads DTGVSQNPRHKITKRGQNVTFRCDPISEHNRLYWYRQTLGQGPEFLTYFQNEAQLEKSRLLSDRFSAERPKGSFSTLEIQRTEQGDSAMYLCASSPGLAGGGETQYFGPGTRLLVL.

This sequence joins TRBV28 and TRBJ1-3, with 7 bases aligning to TRBD1. The CDR3 has 12 residues. Germline CDR1 is MDHEN and CDR2 is SYDVKM. V was pared by 2 bases and J by 8 bases, with 0 bases of the junction left unmatched. The CDR3 is CASSLQGDTIYF. Written as DNA, the CDR3 is TGTGCCAGCAGTTTACAGGGGGACACCATATATTTT.

This chain joins TRBV10-3 and TRBJ1-5; D not certain. The CDR3 extends over 15 amino acids. V lost 0 bases and J 4 bases, leaving 10 bases between the germline ends. CDR1 is ENHRY and CDR2 is SYGVKD in the germline V gene. CDR3 sequence reads: CAISESEGNNQPQHF. The CDR3 DNA sequence: TGTGCCATCAGTGAGTCTGAAGGGAATAATCAGCCCCAGCATTTT.

This chain connects TRBV27 to TRBJ2-1, with 8 bases matching TRBD2. CDR3 size: 16 residues. The V gene end was trimmed by 4 bases and the J gene end by 6 bases; junction bases not matched to a gene: 11. Germline CDR1 reads MNHEY; CDR2 reads SMNVEV (reference sequence). CDR3 sequence reads: CASSWTGRAGANEQFF. DNA of the CDR3: TGTGCCAGCAGTTGGACGGGGCGAGCGGGAGCCAATGAGCAGTTCTTC.

This clone was recorded a few times. The V gene is TRBV10-3, the J gene TRBJ1-2; 7 nucleotides align to TRBD1. Germline CDR1 and CDR2: ENHRY and SYGVKD. Trimming removed 10 bases from V and 3 bases from J; junction bases left unmatched: 14. This CDR3 has 15 residues. Here the CDR3 reads CASHTDRVSDYGYTF. The CDR3 nucleotides read TGTGCCAGCCACACCGACAGGGTTTCAGACTATGGCTACACCTTC.

The J gene is TRBJ1-4, the V gene TRBV5-6; 7 bases are a match to TRBD1. Germline lookup yields CDR1 SGHDT and CDR2 YYEEEE. The CDR3 length is 17 residues. The junction had 9 bases not matched to a gene; V was cut back by 4 bases and J by 0 bases. The CDR3 region has the DNA TGTGCCAGCAGCCGAGATCCCGGACAGGCAACTAATGAAAAACTGTTTTTT. It yields the protein CASSRDPGQATNEKLFF. The whole variable domain, filled in from reference TRBV5-6 and TRBJ1-4, reads DAGVTQSPTHLIKTRGQQVTLRCSPKSGHDTVSWYQQALGQGPQFIFQYYEEEERQRGNFPDRFSGHQFPNYSSELNVNALLLGDSALYLCASSRDPGQATNEKLFFGSGTQLSVL.

The CDR3 DNA follows: TGTGCCAGTAGGTTCACCAGCTATGGCTACACCTTC. It codes for CASRFTSYGYTF. V is TRBV19 and J is TRBJ1-2; D is ambiguous. CDR1 and CDR2 (germline): LNHDA, SQIVND (reference sequence). The V gene lost 6 bases and the J gene lost 4 bases, with 9 bases spanning the gap. This CDR3 comprises 12 residues. Drawing the rest from reference TRBV19 and TRBJ1-2, the complete variable domain is DGGITQSPKYLFRKEGQNVTLSCEQNLNHDAMYWYRQDPGQGLRLIYYSQIVNDFQKGDIAEGYSVSREKKESFPLTVTSAQKNPTAFYLCASRFTSYGYTFGSGTRLTVV.

Only a few counts were recorded for this clone. The chain couples TRBV19 to TRBJ2-3; TRBD1 agrees at 10 bases. The V and J ends lost 5 bases and 4 bases, in that order; junction bases with no gene match: 9. The V gene's germline CDR1 is LNHDA and CDR2 SQIVND (reference sequence). The CDR3 sequence is 16 residues long. The CDR3 sequence is CASSPDRDRGSDTQYF. Here the CDR3 DNA reads TGTGCCAGTAGTCCTGACCGGGACAGGGGCTCAGATACGCAGTATTTT.

CDR3 sequence (DNA): TGTGCCAGCAGTCCCCGCGGCCAGCCCAGAGCGGGGGGTGAAGCTTTCTTT. Amino acids: CASSPRGQPRAGGEAFF. The J gene is TRBJ1-1, the V gene TRBV27, with a weak D call TRBD1 (5 bases). The CDR3 contains 17 residues. V was pared by 5 bases and J by 7 bases, with 26 bases between. In germline, CDR1 is MNHEY, CDR2 SMNVEV (reference sequence).

A single count supports this clone. The chain couples TRBV5-1 to TRBJ2-5; no firm D call. The CDR3 totals 15 residues. Deletions cut 1 base from V and 4 bases from J, with 14 bases between. Germline V gene data show CDR1 as SGHRS and CDR2 as YFSETQ. The CDR3 is CASSLLGGTRETQYF. Here the CDR3 DNA reads TGCGCCAGCAGCTTGTTGGGCGGAACCCGAGAGACCCAGTACTTC.

The rearrangement links TRBV7-9 to TRBJ2-1, with 7 bases lining up with TRBD2. This CDR3 contains 14 residues. J was trimmed by 2 bases and V by 5 bases; bases with no gene match: 3. The germline gives CDR1 SEHNR, CDR2 FQNEAQ (reference sequence). The CDR3 DNA reads as TGTGCCAGCAGCGCAGGACTAGCCTACAATGAGCAGTTCTTC. This codes for CASSAGLAYNEQFF.

The genes are TRBV27 and TRBJ2-7; D is undetermined. The CDR3 has 13 amino acids. Germline loops: CDR1 MNHEY, CDR2 SMNVEV (reference sequence). V dropped 6 bases and J dropped 3 bases, with 12 bases sitting between them. The CDR3 DNA sequence: TGTGCCAGCAGCCTCACCTCCCTCTACGAGCAGTACTTC. Translated, it gives CASSLTSLYEQYF.

This chain connects TRBV7-9 to TRBJ2-5, with 8 bases identical to TRBD2. Germline assignment: CDR1 SEHNR and CDR2 FQNEAQ (reference sequence). Germline trimming cut 10 bases from V and 4 bases from J; bases unmatched to any gene: 8. This CDR3 spans 13 amino acids. CDR3 coding DNA: TGTGCCACCAAGGGACTAGGTCTAGAGACCCAGTACTTC. Translated: CATKGLGLETQYF.

J is TRBJ2-1 and V is TRBV4-2; D not certain. The CDR3 is made up of 13 amino acids. V lost 0 bases and J 6 bases, leaving 6 bases between the germline ends. The germline V gene encodes CDR1 LGHNA and CDR2 YNFKEQ. The CDR3 loop is CASSQDSGNEQFF. As DNA, the CDR3 is TGTGCCAGCAGCCAAGATTCGGGCAATGAGCAGTTCTTC.

The rearrangement links TRBV4-2 to TRBJ2-7; 14 positions match TRBD2. This CDR3 is 13 amino acids long. V shed 4 bases and J 9 bases; nucleotides not matched to a gene: 2. Looked up from germline, CDR1 is LGHNA and CDR2 is YNFKEQ. The CDR3 region is CASSPGLAGGQYF. CDR3 coding DNA: TGTGCCAGCAGCCCCGGACTAGCGGGAGGGCAGTACTTC.

The V gene is TRBV5-6, the J gene TRBJ1-4, with 7 bases fitting TRBD1. V shed 3 bases, J shed 8 bases, and the junction held 7 bases outside the gene matches. The CDR3 has 14 amino acids. The germline gives CDR1 SGHDT, CDR2 YYEEEE. For the CDR3, the DNA is TGTGCCAGCAGCTCTACAGGGGACAGCGAAAAACTGTTTTTT. This encodes CASSSTGDSEKLFF.